The 3 T cell receptor beta chains below come from one sample, sequenced in a study of shared clonotypes between healthy human individuals. The data were produced by immunoSEQ multiplex PCR, yet TCRdb's version contains in-frame clones alone and is incomplete. The table lists approximately 2.1 million clones, 90% to 95% of them singletons. Input material: naive CD4+ T cells from PBMCs. This sample's subset: CD45RA+ positively selected. These receptors all stem from a man younger than 35 in good health. Some clones in this sample may be carry-over from other donors' samples.

The chain employs TRBV25-1 and TRBJ1-2; unclear D gene. The CDR3 extends over 13 amino acids. Germline V gene sequence: CDR1 MGHDK, CDR2 SYGVNS. V was trimmed by 2 bases and J by 5 bases, leaving 9 bases between them. CDR3 residues: CASSENPGYGYTF. The CDR3 region has the DNA TGTGCCAGCAGTGAAAACCCGGGATATGGCTACACCTTC.

V and J are TRBV2 and TRBJ2-3, with 7 bases fitting TRBD1. Germline V gene data show CDR1 as SNHLY and CDR2 as FYNNEI. The CDR3 extends over 16 amino acids. The ends lost 4 bases at V and 4 bases at J; junction bases unmatched: 11. CDR3 coding DNA: TGTGCCAGCAGTGGAAACATGGGACAGAGCTCAGATACGCAGTATTTT. This codes for CASSGNMGQSSDTQYF.

Of note for this clone: One junction end does not reproduce the germline sequence, and a read error may be involved. V gene TRBV28 combines with J gene TRBJ1-4; 8 bases agree with TRBD1. CDR3 size: 12 residues. Germline values: CDR1 MDHEN, CDR2 SYDVKM. CDR3 sequence (DNA): TGTGCCAGCAGTTTGCCGACAGGGGTTTTTTCTTTT. Translating gives CASSLPTGVFSF. Together with reference TRBV28 and TRBJ1-4, the CDR3 gives the full variable domain: DVKVTQSSRYLVKRTGEKVFLECVQDMDHENMFWYRQDPGLGLRLIYFSYDVKMKEKGDIPEGYSVSREKKERFSLILESASTNQTSMYLCASSLPTGVFSFGSGTQLSVL.